The clone carrying this T cell receptor (beta chain) was recorded only once. The CDR3 runs 17 residues. Germline V gene lookup returns CDR1 SGHTA and CDR2 FQGNSA. V lost 5 bases, J lost 2 bases, and 9 bases stayed unmatched. This sample is part of a study of blood T cell repertoires in COVID-19. The overall study: The origin of the acute and convalescent COVID-19 samples was the United States, Italy and Spain. Sources were T cells, B-cell-depleted T cells, or PBMCs; the material itself was cDNA or gDNA.

Original methodology: Estimation of nucleated cell counts was performed using reference gene primer amplification. Method: immunoSEQ multiplex PCR; TCRdb's copy keeps in-frame clones and lacks some. The DNA gave D and trimming, while V, J and clone size come from that table. The sample holds some 41,000 clones; approximately 86% are singletons and the top ten take more than 4%. The sequencing sample was made of peripheral blood. This chain connects TRBV7-2 to TRBJ2-7; 13 bases line up with TRBD2. The clonotype was recovered from a woman in her 70s with acute or convalescent COVID-19. CDR3 coding DNA: TGTGCCAGCAGCCTCCGGACTAGCGGGAGCTCACCCTACGAGCAGTACTTC. Amino acids: CASSLRTSGSSPYEQYF.